The T cell receptor (beta chain) described here comes from a study of T cells in Graves' hyperthyroidism and ophthalmopathy. The source material, RNA transcripts, was used to amplify TCR beta CDR3 regions. When the TCR CDR3 underwent first-round RT-PCR, the HTBI primer set was used. Each CDR3 protein is one row after TCRdb ran MiXCR on the multiplex PCR reads. The table lists 400,000 to 600,000 distinct CDR3 sequences, around 21% of them singletons. The V gene lost 5 bases and the J gene lost 8 bases, with 18 bases spanning the gap. CDR1 and CDR2 (germline): LNHDA, SQIVND (reference sequence). This CDR3 comprises 14 residues. This clonotype was seen ten or more times.

This clonotype was obtained from a man between 18 and 29 years old with Graves' hyperthyroidism. Source material: blood. V usage is TRBV19 and J usage is TRBJ1-2; D is uncertain. The DNA for the CDR3 is TGTGCCAGTAGTGCAAGTCCCGCTGAGGGAGGCTACACCTTC. Its translation is CASSASPAEGGYTF.